Presented here are 18 T cell receptor beta chains from one specimen sequenced in a study of vaccination and CD4 T cells after COVID-19. Described treatment: roughly 11-day PBMC culture with coronavirus spike peptide pools or control peptides (ViraFEST assay). These receptors have no identified antigens. The Oncomine TCR Beta short-read assay sequenced DNA from cultured CD4+ T cells. Each CDR3 protein gets one entry after TCRdb re-called the PCR reads with MiXCR. The table includes 15,000 to 20,000 distinct CDR3 sequences, around 60% detected once. Sequenced sample: CD4+ T cells from blood, cultured in vitro. The receptor source for this set is a human donor who had recovered from COVID-19.

The chain couples TRBV7-9 to TRBJ1-2; 7 nucleotides agree with TRBD1. V lost 5 bases and J lost 5; bases outside the gene matches: 8. Germline V gene sequence: CDR1 SEHNR, CDR2 FQNEAQ (reference sequence). The CDR3 consists of 14 residues. The CDR3, as DNA: TGTGCCAGCAGCGCCCGGACAGGTGGTTATGGCTACACCTTC. Translated, it gives CASSARTGGYGYTF.

The rearrangement links TRBV7-3 to TRBJ2-3; unclear D gene. Trimming cost V 1 base and J 5 bases, with 10 bases left between them. Germline V gives CDR1 SGHTA, CDR2 FQGTGA. The CDR3 has 14 amino acids. CDR3 region: CASSLNGVGDTQYF. CDR3 DNA sequence: TGTGCCAGCAGCTTAAATGGGGTAGGAGATACGCAGTATTTT.

This clonotype was detected a few times. V usage is TRBV20-1 and J usage is TRBJ1-5; 9 bases map to TRBD1. The CDR3 has 14 amino acids. From germline, CDR1 is DFQATT and CDR2 SNEGSKA (reference sequence). The ends lost 6 bases at V and 2 bases at J; junction bases unmatched: 5. CDR3 nucleotides: TGCAGTGCCACCCGGGACAGGGGCAATCAGCCCCAGCATTTT. This translates into CSATRDRGNQPQHF.

The chain joins TRBV20-1 to TRBJ2-1; 9 bases agree with TRBD2. J lost 6 bases, V lost 1 base, and 7 bases had no gene match. Germline V gene data show CDR1 as DFQATT and CDR2 as SNEGSKA (reference sequence). CDR3 length equals 15 residues. The CDR3 loop is CSARARTSVPNEQFF. CDR3 in DNA: TGCAGTGCTAGAGCCCGGACTAGCGTACCCAATGAGCAGTTCTTC.

J is TRBJ2-7 and V is TRBV27, with TRBD1 matching 7 bases. This CDR3 is built from 15 residues. Germline CDR1 is MNHEY and CDR2 is SMNVEV (reference sequence). V trimming: 3 bases; J trimming: 0 bases; junction bases outside the gene matches: 5. CDR3 region: CASSLLTGSSYEQYF. As DNA, the CDR3 is TGTGCCAGCAGTTTGTTGACAGGGAGCTCCTACGAGCAGTACTTC.

The chain couples TRBV7-2 to TRBJ1-1, with 7 bases aligning to TRBD1. V was pared by 4 bases and J by 0 bases, with 2 bases of the junction left unmatched. The CDR3 extends over 14 amino acids. CDR1 and CDR2 from the germline V gene are SGHTA and FQGNSA. CDR3 region: CASSWDSLNTEAFF. The DNA for the CDR3 is TGTGCCAGCAGCTGGGACAGTCTGAACACTGAAGCTTTCTTT. Filled out from reference TRBV7-2 and TRBJ1-1, the complete variable domain reads GAGVSQSPSNKVTEKGKDVELRCDPISGHTALYWYRQSLGQGLEFLIYFQGNSAPDKSGLPSDRFSAERTGGSVSTLTIQRTQQEDSAVYLCASSWDSLNTEAFFGQGTRLTVV.

CDR3 bases: TGCGCCAGCAGCTTACAGGACCTAGTTAACACTGAAGCTTTCTTT. This translates into CASSLQDLVNTEAFF. This chain uses TRBV5-1 with TRBJ1-1, with D possibly being TRBD1 (5 bases). The CDR3 is 15 amino acids. Trimming removed 2 bases from V and 2 bases from J, with 13 bases in between. The germline CDR1 and CDR2 sequences are SGHRS and YFSETQ.

This clonotype was picked up a small number of times. J is TRBJ2-1 and V is TRBV5-4, with D hard to call. Germline V gives CDR1 SGHNT, CDR2 YYREEE (reference sequence). The CDR3 spans 13 residues. The germline V and J ends were trimmed by 1 base and 7 bases, with 9 bases remaining between them. For the CDR3, the DNA is TGTGCCAGCAGCTTGTGGTTGGGGAATGAGCAGTTCTTC. Amino acid sequence: CASSLWLGNEQFF.

This clonotype was seen only once. The CDR3 nucleotides read TGTGCCAGCAGCTTACCCCTTGGCGAGACCAATGAGCAGTTCTTC. Amino acids: CASSLPLGETNEQFF. The genes are TRBV11-2 and TRBJ2-1; no reliable D call. The CDR3 covers 15 residues. Germline CDR1 is SGHAT and CDR2 is FQNNGV. V shed 2 bases and J shed 6 bases, with 14 bases lying between them.

The CDR3: CSARDPSGEEQYF. In nucleotides, the CDR3 is TGCAGTGCTAGAGATCCCTCCGGGGAAGAGCAGTACTTC. The chain uses TRBV20-1 and TRBJ2-7, with a tentative D call TRBD2 (5 bases). Germline V CDR1 and CDR2: DFQATT, SNEGSKA (reference sequence). V dropped 0 bases and J dropped 7 bases, with 13 bases sitting between them. This CDR3 comprises 13 residues.

The J gene is TRBJ2-7, the V gene TRBV7-3, with 10 nucleotides matching TRBD1. CDR3 length: 14 residues. Looked up from germline, CDR1 is SGHTA and CDR2 is FQGTGA. With V trimmed by 4 bases and J by 7 bases, 7 bases remained unmatched. CDR3 region: CASSSGTGVGEQYF. The DNA of the CDR3 is TGTGCCAGCAGCTCCGGGACAGGGGTGGGAGAGCAGTACTTC.

V and J are TRBV19 and TRBJ1-1; tentatively, D is TRBD1 (5 bases). V was cut by 7 bases and J by 3 bases, with 15 bases left in between. Germline-derived CDR1 and CDR2 are LNHDA and SQIVND (reference sequence). This CDR3 is built from 14 residues. The CDR3: CASNEAGDHTEAFF. In DNA form, the CDR3 reads TGTGCCAGTAATGAAGCTGGGGACCACACTGAAGCTTTCTTT. Based on the CDR3 plus reference TRBV19 and TRBJ1-1, the full variable domain is DGGITQSPKYLFRKEGQNVTLSCEQNLNHDAMYWYRQDPGQGLRLIYYSQIVNDFQKGDIAEGYSVSREKKESFPLTVTSAQKNPTAFYLCASNEAGDHTEAFFGQGTRLTVV.

The chain joins TRBV5-1 to TRBJ1-5; D remains ambiguous. The CDR3 is 13 amino acids. V lost 1 base, J lost 5 bases, and 7 bases lay in between. CDR1 is SGHRS and CDR2 is YFSETQ in the germline V gene. This CDR3 reads CASSLSGDQPQHF. CDR3 DNA sequence: TGCGCCAGCAGCTTGTCGGGTGATCAGCCCCAGCATTTT.

The J gene is TRBJ1-5, the V gene TRBV20-1, with a tentative D call TRBD1 (5 bases). CDR1 DFQATT and CDR2 SNEGSKA come from the germline V gene (reference sequence). V gave up 1 base and J gave up 0 bases, with 25 bases separating them. The CDR3 runs 20 residues. The CDR3 loop is CSARASAAVGGWYSNQPQHF. In DNA, the CDR3 is TGCAGTGCTAGAGCGTCGGCAGCCGTGGGGGGGTGGTATAGCAATCAGCCCCAGCATTTT.

The chain recombines TRBV27 with TRBJ2-4; D perhaps matches TRBD2 (7 bases). V gave up 7 bases and J gave up 7 bases, with 14 bases separating them. The CDR3 is made up of 13 amino acids. Germline V CDR1 and CDR2: MNHEY, SMNVEV (reference sequence). The chain's CDR3 is CASNGGGSNIQYF. The CDR3 DNA reads as TGTGCCAGCAACGGGGGCGGGAGCAACATTCAGTACTTC.

This clonotype was seen a few times. The chain couples TRBV20-1 to TRBJ1-5; D gene ambiguous. This CDR3 is built from 15 residues. CDR1 and CDR2 (germline): DFQATT, SNEGSKA (reference sequence). Trimming left V 0 bases short and J 5 bases short, with 14 bases between. DNA of the CDR3: TGCAGTGCTAGAGATAGGAAAGCCGTTCATCAGCCCCAGCATTTT. This gives the protein CSARDRKAVHQPQHF.

This clonotype occurred a few times. The chain carries TRBV29-1 and TRBJ1-2; a possible D gene is TRBD1 (5 bases). The germline CDR1 and CDR2 sequences are SQVTM and ANQGSEA. V was trimmed by 2 bases and J by 3 bases, leaving 7 bases between them. This CDR3 region has 12 residues. In nucleotides, the CDR3 is TGCAGCGTTGAACTGGGGGACTATGGCTACACCTTC. It codes for CSVELGDYGYTF. Using reference TRBV29-1 and TRBJ1-2 for the parts outside the CDR3, the full variable domain is SAVISQKPSRDICQRGTSLTIQCQVDSQVTMMFWYRQQPGQSLTLIATANQGSEATYESGFVIDKFPISRPNLTFSTLTVSNMSPEDSSIYLCSVELGDYGYTFGSGTRLTVV.

The rearrangement uses TRBV11-2 and TRBJ2-3; D is unresolved. Germline CDR1 reads SGHAT; CDR2 reads FQNNGV. CDR3 length: 13 residues. V was trimmed by 6 bases and J by 6 bases, leaving 13 bases between them. The CDR3 DNA follows: TGTGCCAGCAGTTTCGACCGCCTGGATACGCAGTATTTT. Amino acids: CASSFDRLDTQYF.